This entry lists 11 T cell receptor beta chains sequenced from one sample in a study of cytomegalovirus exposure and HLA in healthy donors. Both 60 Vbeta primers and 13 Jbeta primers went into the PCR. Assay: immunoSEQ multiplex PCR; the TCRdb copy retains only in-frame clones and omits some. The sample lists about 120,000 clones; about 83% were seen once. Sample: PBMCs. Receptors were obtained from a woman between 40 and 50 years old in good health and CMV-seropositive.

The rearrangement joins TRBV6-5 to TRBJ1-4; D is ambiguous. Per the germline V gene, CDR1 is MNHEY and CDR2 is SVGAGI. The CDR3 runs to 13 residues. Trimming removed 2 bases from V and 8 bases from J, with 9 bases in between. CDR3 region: CASSYRGREKLFF. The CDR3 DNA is TGTGCCAGCAGTTACCGGGGAAGGGAAAAACTGTTTTTT.

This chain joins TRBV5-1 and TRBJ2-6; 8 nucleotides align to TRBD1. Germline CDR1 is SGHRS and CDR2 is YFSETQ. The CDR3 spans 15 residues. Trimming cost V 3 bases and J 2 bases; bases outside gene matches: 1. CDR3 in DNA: TGCGCCAGCAGCTCGGACAGGGCTGGGGCCAACGTCCTGACTTTC. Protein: CASSSDRAGANVLTF.

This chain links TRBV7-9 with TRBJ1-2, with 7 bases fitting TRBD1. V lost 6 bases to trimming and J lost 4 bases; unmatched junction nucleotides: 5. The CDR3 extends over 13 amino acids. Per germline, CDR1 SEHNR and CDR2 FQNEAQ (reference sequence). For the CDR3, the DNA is TGTGCCAGCAGGCCGGGACAGAGCTATGGCTACACCTTC. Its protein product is CASRPGQSYGYTF.

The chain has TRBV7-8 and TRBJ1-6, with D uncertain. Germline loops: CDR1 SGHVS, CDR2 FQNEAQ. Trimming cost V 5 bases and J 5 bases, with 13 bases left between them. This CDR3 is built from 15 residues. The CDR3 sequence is CASSLVEGHNSPLHF. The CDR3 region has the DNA TGTGCCAGCAGCCTCGTGGAGGGCCATAATTCACCCCTCCACTTT. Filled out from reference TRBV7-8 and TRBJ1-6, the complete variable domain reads GAGVSQSPRYKVAKRGQDVALRCDPISGHVSLFWYQQALGQGPEFLTYFQNEAQLDKSGLPSDRFFAERPEGSVSTLKIQRTQQEDSAVYLCASSLVEGHNSPLHFGNGTRLTVT.

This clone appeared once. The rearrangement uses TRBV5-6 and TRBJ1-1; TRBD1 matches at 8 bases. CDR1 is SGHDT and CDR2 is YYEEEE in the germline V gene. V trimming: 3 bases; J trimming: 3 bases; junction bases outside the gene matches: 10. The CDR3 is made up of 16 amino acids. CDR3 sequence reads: CASSWRDRGKYTEAFF. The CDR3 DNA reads TGTGCCAGCAGCTGGAGAGACAGGGGCAAATACACTGAAGCTTTCTTT.

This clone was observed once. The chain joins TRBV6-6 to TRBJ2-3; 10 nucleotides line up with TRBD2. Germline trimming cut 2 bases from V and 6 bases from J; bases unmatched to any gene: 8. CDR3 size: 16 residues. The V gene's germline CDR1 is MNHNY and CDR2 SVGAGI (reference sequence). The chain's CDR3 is CASSYRSSGSADTQYF. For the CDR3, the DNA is TGTGCCAGCAGTTACAGGTCTAGCGGGAGTGCCGATACGCAGTATTTT.

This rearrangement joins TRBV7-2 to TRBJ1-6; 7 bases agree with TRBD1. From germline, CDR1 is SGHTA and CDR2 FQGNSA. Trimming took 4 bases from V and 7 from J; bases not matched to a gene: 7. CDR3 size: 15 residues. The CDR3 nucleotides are TGTGCCAGCAGCTCCCAGGGGGGTAGAAATTCACCCCTCCACTTT. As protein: CASSSQGGRNSPLHF.

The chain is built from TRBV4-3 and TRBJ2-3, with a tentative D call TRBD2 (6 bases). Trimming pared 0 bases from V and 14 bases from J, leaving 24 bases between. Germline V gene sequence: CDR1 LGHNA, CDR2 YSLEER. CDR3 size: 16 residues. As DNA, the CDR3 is TGCGCCAGCAGCCAAGAAGCCCCTCTAGCGCGACACGTCCTGTATTTT. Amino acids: CASSQEAPLARHVLYF.

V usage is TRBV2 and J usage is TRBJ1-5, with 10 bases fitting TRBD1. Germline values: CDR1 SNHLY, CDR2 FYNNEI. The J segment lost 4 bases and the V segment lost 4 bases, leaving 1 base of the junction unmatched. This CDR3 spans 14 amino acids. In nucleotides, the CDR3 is TGTGCCAGCAGTGTGGACAGGGGGAATCAGCCCCAGCATTTT. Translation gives CASSVDRGNQPQHF.

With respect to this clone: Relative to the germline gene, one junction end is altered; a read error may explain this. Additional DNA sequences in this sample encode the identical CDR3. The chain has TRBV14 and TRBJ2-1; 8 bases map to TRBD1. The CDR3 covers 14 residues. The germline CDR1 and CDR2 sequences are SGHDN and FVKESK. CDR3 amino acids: CASSQDRTGNEQFF. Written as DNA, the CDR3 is TGTGCCAGCAGTCAAGACAGGACAGGGAATGAGCAGTTCTTC.

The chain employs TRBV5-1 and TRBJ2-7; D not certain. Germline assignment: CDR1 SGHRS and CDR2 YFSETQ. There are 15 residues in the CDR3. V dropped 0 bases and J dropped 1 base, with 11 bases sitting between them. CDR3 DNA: TGCGCCAGCAGCTTGGCGGCAGGTGGTTCCTACGAGCAGTACTTC. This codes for CASSLAAGGSYEQYF.